Below, 29 T cell receptor beta chains from the same sample are listed, as sequenced in a study of cytomegalovirus exposure and HLA in healthy donors. PCR amplification relied on 60 Vbeta primers (plus 13 Jbeta primers). Profiling relied on immunoSEQ multiplex PCR, and the TCRdb table lists in-frame clones only, not all of them. This table holds around 120,000 clones, less than 85% found once. The sample consisted of PBMCs. Every receptor here comes from a male donor in good health and CMV-seronegative.

The chain couples TRBV19 to TRBJ2-1; 8 bases are a match to TRBD2. The junction had 9 bases not matched to a gene; V was cut back by 10 bases and J by 4 bases. Germline values: CDR1 LNHDA, CDR2 SQIVND (reference sequence). The CDR3 sequence is 14 residues long. CDR3 DNA: TGTGCCACCAAACTAGCGGTACAATACAATGAGCAGTTCTTC. Its translation: CATKLAVQYNEQFF.

This chain connects TRBV27 to TRBJ2-1; the match to TRBD2 covers 12 bases. This CDR3 is 18 amino acids long. J lost 2 bases, V lost 5 bases, and 10 bases had no gene match. Germline CDR1 reads MNHEY; CDR2 reads SMNVEV (reference sequence). This chain's CDR3 is CASSILAGGSIPYNEQFF. Written as DNA, the CDR3 is TGTGCCAGCAGTATACTAGCGGGAGGATCCATTCCCTACAATGAGCAGTTCTTC.

The chain links TRBV5-1 to TRBJ2-3, with TRBD2 identical over 13 bases. This CDR3 comprises 18 residues. Germline V CDR1 and CDR2: SGHRS, YFSETQ. Trimming removed 3 bases from V and 4 bases from J; junction bases left unmatched: 11. Here the CDR3 DNA reads TGCGCCAGCAGCTCGGGACTAGCGGGGCCTAGTTGGTCAGATACGCAGTATTTT. It is translated as CASSSGLAGPSWSDTQYF.

The rearrangement joins TRBV7-3 to TRBJ2-3, with 10 bases aligning to TRBD2. Germline V CDR1 and CDR2: SGHTA, FQGTGA. The length of the CDR3 is 15 residues. The V and J ends lost 5 bases and 2 bases, in that order; junction bases with no gene match: 4. This CDR3 is CASSPLAGYTDTQYF. In DNA, the CDR3 is TGTGCCAGCAGCCCACTAGCGGGGTACACAGATACGCAGTATTTT.

The chain combines TRBV6-1 with TRBJ1-2; a weak D match, TRBD1 (5 bases). The length of the CDR3 is 13 residues. Trimming cost V 7 bases and J 4 bases, with 13 bases left between them. Germline V CDR1 and CDR2: MNHNS, SASEGT. The CDR3 coding sequence is TGTGCCAGCAAATCCGGGGGGGGCTATGGCTACACCTTC. Protein product: CASKSGGGYGYTF.

This clone has a handful of counts. The same CDR3 is also encoded by other DNA sequences in this sample. This sequence joins TRBV27 and TRBJ1-5; 8 positions match TRBD1. V was clipped by 3 bases and J by 2 bases; unmatched bases: 0. Germline lookup yields CDR1 MNHEY and CDR2 SMNVEV (reference sequence). The CDR3 runs to 14 residues. As DNA, the CDR3 is TGTGCCAGCAGTTTGACAGGGGGCAATCAGCCCCAGCATTTT. Protein: CASSLTGGNQPQHF.

The genes are TRBV5-1 and TRBJ1-1, with TRBD1 identical over 11 bases. Per germline, CDR1 SGHRS and CDR2 YFSETQ. The CDR3 runs to 15 residues. With V trimmed by 2 bases and J by 5 bases, 5 bases remained unmatched. The CDR3 coding sequence is TGCGCCAGCAGCTTAACGGACAGGGGGCATACTGAAGCTTTCTTT. This gives the protein CASSLTDRGHTEAFF.

In its sample, this clone was seen once. The gene calls are TRBV6-5 and TRBJ1-3, with 8 bases aligning to TRBD1. J was trimmed by 0 bases and V by 6 bases; bases with no gene match: 1. The CDR3 is 14 residues long. Germline V gene sequence: CDR1 MNHEY, CDR2 SVGAGI. The CDR3 sequence is CASRTGGSGNTIYF. The CDR3 region has the DNA TGTGCCAGCAGAACAGGGGGCTCTGGAAACACCATATATTTT.

The chain's CDR3 is CASSQDPGGGTGANVLTF. The CDR3 coding sequence is TGCGCCAGCAGCCAAGACCCAGGGGGCGGAACTGGGGCCAACGTCCTGACTTTC. The chain links TRBV4-3 to TRBJ2-6, with 8 nucleotides matching TRBD1. Trimming cost V 0 bases and J 2 bases; bases outside gene matches: 6. The germline CDR1 and CDR2 sequences are LGHNA and YSLEER. The CDR3 sequence is 18 residues long.

This clone came up once. This chain joins TRBV6-5 and TRBJ1-6; D is uncertain. CDR3 length: 12 residues. Trimming pared 5 bases from V and 7 bases from J, leaving 6 bases between. Germline V gene lookup returns CDR1 MNHEY and CDR2 SVGAGI. CDR3: CASSAGNSPLHF. The DNA of the CDR3 is TGTGCCAGCAGTGCGGGGAATTCACCCCTCCACTTT.

V and J are TRBV6-1 and TRBJ1-6, with a weak D call TRBD1 (6 bases). The CDR3 length is 17 residues. CDR1 and CDR2 from the germline V gene are MNHNS and SASEGT. The V end was cut by 4 bases, the J end by 10 bases, with 23 bases between. The CDR3 DNA reads as TGTGCCAGCAGTGCCCCCGGGACAACTGCCCTTCGATCACCCCTCCACTTT. The encoded protein is CASSAPGTTALRSPLHF.

This chain connects TRBV7-8 to TRBJ1-1; D might be TRBD1 (6 bases). CDR3 size: 16 residues. In germline, CDR1 is SGHVS, CDR2 FQNEAQ. Deletions cut 5 bases from V and 4 bases from J, with 20 bases between. CDR3 amino acids: CASSPRGAGVVTEAFF. The DNA of the CDR3 is TGTGCCAGCAGCCCCCGGGGTGCAGGGGTGGTCACTGAAGCTTTCTTT.

This chain connects TRBV6-5 to TRBJ2-7; perhaps TRBD2 as D (6 bases). The length of the CDR3 is 14 residues. Germline assignment: CDR1 MNHEY and CDR2 SVGAGI. The V end was cut by 0 bases, the J end by 3 bases, with 9 bases between. In nucleotides, the CDR3 is TGTGCCAGCAGTTACTCGACCGGGGGCTACGAGCAGTACTTC. It codes for CASSYSTGGYEQYF.

V and J are TRBV19 and TRBJ1-5; 7 bases are shared with TRBD1. The V segment lost 6 bases and the J segment 2 bases; nucleotides outside the gene matches: 7. This CDR3 spans 15 amino acids. The germline gives CDR1 LNHDA, CDR2 SQIVND (reference sequence). CDR3 in DNA: TGTGCCAGTAGCCTGACAGGGCCGGGCAATCAGCCCCAGCATTTT. This codes for CASSLTGPGNQPQHF.

Turning to this clone: Other DNA sequences in the same sample also yield this CDR3. The V and J genes are TRBV6-1 and TRBJ2-3, with 12 bases identical to TRBD1. The CDR3 runs 15 residues. The ends lost 3 bases at V and 4 bases at J; junction bases unmatched: 2. Germline V gene sequence: CDR1 MNHNS, CDR2 SASEGT. The chain's CDR3 is CASSEGTGGADTQYF. The CDR3 DNA follows: TGTGCCAGCAGTGAGGGGACAGGGGGCGCAGATACGCAGTATTTT.

This clone has just one count. The genes are TRBV5-1 and TRBJ2-3; D is unclear. Germline V gives CDR1 SGHRS, CDR2 YFSETQ. This CDR3 contains 15 residues. Trimming cost V 2 bases and J 1 base, with 11 bases left between them. In nucleotides, the CDR3 is TGCGCCAGCAGCTTCGTGGGCGCCGGCACAGATACGCAGTATTTT. This translates into CASSFVGAGTDTQYF.

The J gene is TRBJ1-5, the V gene TRBV6-1, with 8 nucleotides matching TRBD1. This CDR3 comprises 18 residues. Germline loops: CDR1 MNHNS, CDR2 SASEGT. Losses at the gene ends were 4 bases for V and 0 bases for J; bases not matched to a gene: 11. CDR3 in DNA: TGTGCCAGCAGTGGAAGGAGGACAGGGAGCTATAGCAATCAGCCCCAGCATTTT. It translates to CASSGRRTGSYSNQPQHF.

In this sample, this clone turned up once. The gene calls are TRBV7-2 and TRBJ2-5; D perhaps matches TRBD2 (6 bases). V lost 2 bases to trimming and J lost 1 base, with 8 bases between them. This CDR3 is 14 amino acids long. Germline V gene data show CDR1 as SGHTA and CDR2 as FQGNSA. CDR3 in DNA: TGTGCCAGCAGCTTAACAGCGGGCCAAGAGACCCAGTACTTC. Protein sequence: CASSLTAGQETQYF.

A word on this clone: One end of the junction is discordant with germline, which a read error may explain. The chain uses TRBV7-9 and TRBJ1-4, with D unclear. CDR3 size: 16 residues. Germline loops: CDR1 SEHNR, CDR2 FQNEAQ (reference sequence). The CDR3: CSSSFPREVGGEKLFF. DNA for the CDR3: TGTTCCAGCAGCTTCCCTCGTGAGGTCGGCGGTGAAAAACTGTTTTTT.

CDR3 DNA sequence: TGCGCCAGCAGCTCGACGACAGGGGTGGACACCGGGGAGCTGTTTTTT. This sequence encodes CASSSTTGVDTGELFF. The chain has TRBV5-1 and TRBJ2-2, with TRBD1 matching 8 bases. This CDR3 is 16 amino acids long. Germline V CDR1 and CDR2: SGHRS, YFSETQ. The ends lost 3 bases at V and 3 bases at J; junction bases unmatched: 7.

Remarks on this clone: Other DNA variants within this sample encode the same CDR3. V usage is TRBV5-1 and J usage is TRBJ1-3; tentative D call: TRBD1 (6 bases). The CDR3 runs to 15 residues. CDR1 and CDR2 from the germline V gene are SGHRS and YFSETQ. V was trimmed by 3 bases and J by 0 bases, leaving 10 bases between them. CDR3 protein: CASSSQGYSGNTIYF. CDR3 in DNA: TGCGCCAGCAGCTCACAGGGATACTCTGGAAACACCATATATTTT.

V usage is TRBV11-2 and J usage is TRBJ2-5, with D perhaps matching TRBD2 (5 bases). The CDR3 length is 16 residues. Germline CDR1 is SGHAT and CDR2 is FQNNGV. Trimming stripped 5 bases from V and 2 bases from J, with 18 bases between. CDR3 sequence (DNA): TGTGCCAGCAGCCCCCGGGAACCCCTCCCTCAAGAGACCCAGTACTTC. It codes for CASSPREPLPQETQYF.

A note on this clone: A read error may account for a junction end that differs from germline. The V and J genes are TRBV28 and TRBJ2-7, with 8 bases aligning to TRBD1. The length of the CDR3 is 10 residues. Per germline, CDR1 MDHEN and CDR2 SYDVKM. This CDR3 is CATGQGIINF. The CDR3 nucleotides are TGTGCCACCGGACAGGGTATAATTAACTTC.

This sequence joins TRBV9 and TRBJ2-3, with 8 bases that match TRBD1. The CDR3 consists of 14 residues. The trim removed 0 bases at V and 3 bases at J, leaving 0 bases unmatched. The germline gives CDR1 SGDLS, CDR2 YYNGEE. The CDR3 DNA reads TGTGCCAGCAGCGTAGGACAGGGGACAGATACGCAGTATTTT. Translated, it gives CASSVGQGTDTQYF.

CDR3 amino acids: CASSLRPPGSATNEKLFF. In DNA, the CDR3 is TGCGCCAGCAGCCTGAGACCGCCAGGGTCGGCAACTAATGAAAAACTGTTTTTT. This chain uses TRBV4-1 with TRBJ1-4, with a possible D match to TRBD1 (5 bases). CDR3 length: 18 residues. Germline V gene sequence: CDR1 MGHRA, CDR2 YSYEKL. The ends were cut back, 4 bases at V and 0 bases at J, with 18 bases in the middle.

The rearrangement links TRBV10-3 to TRBJ2-1, with 9 nucleotides matching TRBD1. The CDR3 consists of 14 residues. Unmatched junction bases numbered 1, after V lost 3 bases and J lost 4 bases. Germline assignment: CDR1 ENHRY and CDR2 SYGVKD. The CDR3 DNA follows: TGTGCCATCAGTGAAGGACAGGGGTACAATGAGCAGTTCTTC. Amino acids: CAISEGQGYNEQFF.

The genes are TRBV7-2 and TRBJ2-7, with TRBD2 matching over 15 bases. Trimming removed 5 bases from V and 2 bases from J; junction bases left unmatched: 4. This CDR3 comprises 16 residues. From germline, CDR1 is SGHTA and CDR2 FQGNSA. CDR3 coding DNA: TGTGCCAGCAGCCTCGGGACTAGCGGGAGGCCCTACGAGCAGTACTTC. It is translated as CASSLGTSGRPYEQYF.

The genes are TRBV29-1 and TRBJ2-7, with D maybe TRBD1 (6 bases). The CDR3 consists of 13 residues. From germline, CDR1 is SQVTM and CDR2 ANQGSEA. Trimming cost V 1 base and J 2 bases, with 9 bases left between them. This CDR3 is CSVEADRPYEQYF. The CDR3 DNA follows: TGCAGCGTTGAAGCGGACAGACCCTACGAGCAGTACTTC.

The chain joins TRBV6-5 to TRBJ1-1, with D perhaps matching TRBD1 (5 bases). This CDR3 region has 12 residues. Germline values: CDR1 MNHEY, CDR2 SVGAGI. V dropped 6 bases and J dropped 6 bases, with 11 bases sitting between them. The CDR3 region has the DNA TGTGCCAGCAGCCTTGACAGATCTGAAGCTTTCTTT. It encodes CASSLDRSEAFF.